The 26 T cell receptor beta chains presented below share a single source sample, sequenced in a study of blood T cell repertoires in COVID-19. Using immunoSEQ multiplex PCR, the repertoire was profiled, and TCRdb retains in-frame clones only, with some absent. The repertoire includes around 150,000 clones, over 85% of them detected once, and 4.6% sits in the top ten. Source material: peripheral blood. The receptor source for this set is a woman between 45 and 60 years old with acute or convalescent COVID-19.

V and J are TRBV30 and TRBJ2-2; 8 bases are a match to TRBD2. Unmatched junction bases numbered 6, after V lost 2 bases and J lost 7 bases. There are 14 residues in the CDR3. Looked up from germline, CDR1 is GTSNPN and CDR2 is SVGIG (reference sequence). Written as DNA, the CDR3 is TGTGCCTGGAGTACGGGTAGCGGGAACGGGGAGCTGTTTTTT. As protein: CAWSTGSGNGELFF.

V and J are TRBV30 and TRBJ2-1; the match to TRBD1 covers 11 bases. Germline lookup yields CDR1 GTSNPN and CDR2 SVGIG (reference sequence). This CDR3 is 14 amino acids long. J gave up 6 bases and V 2 bases, and 3 bases lay outside the gene matches. The DNA for the CDR3 is TGTGCCTGGAGTATGGGGACAGGGGGCAATGAGCAGTTCTTC. Translating it yields CAWSMGTGGNEQFF.

In DNA form, the CDR3 reads TGTGCCAGCACCTTAATAGATTATAATTCACCCCTCCACTTT. Protein product: CASTLIDYNSPLHF. V usage is TRBV6-5 and J usage is TRBJ1-6, with D hard to call. The CDR3 is 14 residues long. Germline-derived CDR1 and CDR2 are MNHEY and SVGAGI. Trimming removed 7 bases at V and 4 bases at J, with 11 bases between.

This chain links TRBV25-1 with TRBJ2-1, with TRBD1 identical over 7 bases. The CDR3 length is 15 residues. The V and J ends lost 4 bases and 2 bases, in that order; junction bases with no gene match: 5. Germline V gene data show CDR1 as MGHDK and CDR2 as SYGVNS. CDR3 nucleotides: TGTGCCAGCAGTGCACAGGGGAGAACCTACAATGAGCAGTTCTTC. Protein sequence: CASSAQGRTYNEQFF.

Regarding this clone: Germline is not matched at one junction end, which may reflect a read error. The rearrangement uses TRBV10-3 and TRBJ2-7; tentative D call: TRBD1 (6 bases). The germline V gene has CDR1 ENHRY and CDR2 SYGVKD. This CDR3 has 14 amino acids. CDR3 nucleotides: TGTGCCATCAGTGAGTCGCTAGGGGAAGGGGGTGGATTCTTC. It is translated as CAISESLGEGGGFF.

The V and J genes are TRBV6-1 and TRBJ2-2, with 10 nucleotides matching TRBD2. This CDR3 has 16 residues. From germline, CDR1 is MNHNS and CDR2 SASEGT. V was pared by 4 bases and J by 6 bases, with 8 bases of the junction left unmatched. This CDR3 reads CASSAQSSGSSGELFF. CDR3 coding DNA: TGTGCCAGCAGTGCACAATCTAGCGGGAGTTCCGGGGAGCTGTTTTTT.

This chain connects TRBV7-3 to TRBJ2-4; TRBD1 aligns across 9 bases. CDR1 SGHTA and CDR2 FQGTGA come from the germline V gene. Losses at the gene ends were 0 bases for V and 10 bases for J; bases not matched to a gene: 10. This CDR3 is built from 16 residues. As DNA, the CDR3 is TGTGCCAGCAGCTTAACGCCACGGGGGACAGGGAGTATTCAGTACTTC. Translated, it gives CASSLTPRGTGSIQYF.

The gene calls are TRBV19 and TRBJ2-7; 8 nucleotides match TRBD2. The germline gives CDR1 LNHDA, CDR2 SQIVND (reference sequence). The CDR3 has 16 amino acids. V lost 1 base to trimming and J lost 2 bases; unmatched junction nucleotides: 7. This CDR3 reads CASSIAGTRVPYEQYF. DNA for the CDR3: TGTGCCAGTAGTATAGCCGGGACTAGAGTCCCCTACGAGCAGTACTTC.

The gene calls are TRBV7-9 and TRBJ1-1; D is ambiguous. The CDR3 is made up of 14 amino acids. The ends were cut back, 3 bases at V and 8 bases at J, with 16 bases in the middle. In germline, CDR1 is SEHNR, CDR2 FQNEAQ (reference sequence). This CDR3 is CASSFNRDTLEAFF. In nucleotides, the CDR3 is TGTGCCAGCAGCTTTAACCGGGATACCTTAGAAGCTTTCTTT.

V gene TRBV27 combines with J gene TRBJ2-7; TRBD1 is a possible D gene (5 bases). The germline V and J ends were trimmed by 2 bases and 2 bases, with 13 bases remaining between them. This CDR3 is built from 15 residues. CDR1 MNHEY and CDR2 SMNVEV come from the germline V gene (reference sequence). The DNA of the CDR3 is TGTGCCAGCAGTTTACTGGGGCAGCATCCCTACGAGCAGTACTTC. It specifies CASSLLGQHPYEQYF.

As concerns this clone: Germline is not matched at one junction end, which may reflect a read error. V is TRBV19 and J is TRBJ1-5; possible D gene TRBD1, 6 bases. The CDR3 length is 14 residues. Germline values: CDR1 LNHDA, CDR2 SQIVND (reference sequence). The CDR3 is CASSITGQRQPQHF. CDR3 bases: TGTGCCAGCAGTATAACAGGGCAACGGCAGCCCCAGCATTTT.

The sample holds one count of this clone. V gene TRBV6-6 combines with J gene TRBJ1-6, with 9 positions matching TRBD1. The CDR3 runs to 14 residues. Per the germline V gene, CDR1 is MNHNY and CDR2 is SVGAGI (reference sequence). The junction had 10 bases not matched to a gene; V was cut back by 6 bases and J by 13 bases. CDR3 loop: CASRGTGISFPLHF. CDR3 DNA: TGTGCCAGCAGAGGGACAGGGATCAGCTTCCCCCTCCACTTT.

The chain recombines TRBV6-6 with TRBJ1-4; D possibly corresponds to TRBD1 (6 bases). Germline CDR1 and CDR2: MNHNY and SVGAGI (reference sequence). With 6 bases removed from V and 8 bases from J, the gap between germline ends came to 13 bases. The CDR3 spans 13 residues. The CDR3 sequence: CASRTGTKEKLFF. CDR3 in DNA: TGTGCCAGCAGAACCGGGACAAAGGAAAAACTGTTTTTT.

The CDR3 region has the DNA TGCGCCAGCAGCTTGATGGAGAGGACAGGGATGAACACTGAAGCTTTCTTT. It specifies CASSLMERTGMNTEAFF. V gene TRBV5-1 combines with J gene TRBJ1-1; TRBD1 matches 8 bases. The CDR3 loop spans 17 amino acids. V dropped 1 base and J dropped 0; count of bases not matched to a gene: 8. Germline CDR1 is SGHRS and CDR2 is YFSETQ.

The chain employs TRBV2 and TRBJ1-1; a weak D match, TRBD1 (5 bases). This CDR3 region has 13 residues. V shed 6 bases and J shed 3 bases, with 11 bases lying between them. Per the germline V gene, CDR1 is SNHLY and CDR2 is FYNNEI. The CDR3 loop is CASRGRGDTEAFF. The CDR3, as DNA: TGTGCCAGCAGGGGGCGGGGAGACACTGAAGCTTTCTTT.

This clone is a singleton in its sample. The chain carries TRBV19 and TRBJ2-4, with TRBD1 matching 9 bases. The CDR3 sequence is 14 residues long. CDR1 and CDR2 (germline): LNHDA, SQIVND (reference sequence). With 6 bases clipped from V and 3 bases from J, the junction kept 3 bases outside the gene matches. CDR3 residues: CASRPDRGKNIQYF. CDR3 coding DNA: TGTGCCAGTAGACCGGACAGGGGCAAAAACATTCAGTACTTC.

This clone was observed once. The chain uses TRBV7-9 and TRBJ2-3, with D tentatively TRBD2 (5 bases). The germline V gene encodes CDR1 SEHNR and CDR2 FQNEAQ (reference sequence). The CDR3 is 15 residues long. Trimming removed 0 bases at V and 2 bases at J, with 9 bases between. The CDR3 nucleotides read TGTGCCAGCAGCTTAGCCGCGGGCTTCACAGATACGCAGTATTTT. As protein: CASSLAAGFTDTQYF.

The J gene is TRBJ1-5, the V gene TRBV10-3, with D uncertain. The germline V gene encodes CDR1 ENHRY and CDR2 SYGVKD. V lost 0 bases to trimming and J lost 2 bases, with 11 bases between them. The CDR3 consists of 16 residues. The CDR3 DNA sequence: TGTGCCATCAGTGAGTCGGGCCTGCACGGCAATCAGCCCCAGCATTTT. Its protein is CAISESGLHGNQPQHF.

The V gene is TRBV7-2, the J gene TRBJ2-2; possible D gene TRBD2, 5 bases. Trimming left V 7 bases short and J 5 bases short, with 8 bases between. The CDR3 sequence is 12 residues long. Germline-derived CDR1 and CDR2 are SGHTA and FQGNSA. The chain's CDR3 is CASTSGTGELFF. CDR3 sequence (DNA): TGTGCCAGCACCTCGGGGACCGGGGAGCTGTTTTTT.

The chain has TRBV10-1 and TRBJ2-7; possibly TRBD1 for D (6 bases). Trimming took off 5 bases at V and 3 bases at J, with 11 bases between the two ends. The germline V gene encodes CDR1 WNHNN and CDR2 SYGVQD (reference sequence). The CDR3 extends over 13 amino acids. The CDR3 sequence: CASSKDSGYEQYF. As DNA, the CDR3 is TGCGCCAGCAGTAAGGACAGCGGCTACGAGCAGTACTTC.

This sequence joins TRBV6-2 or TRBV6-3 and TRBJ1-5; D uncertain. Germline loops: CDR1 MNHEY, CDR2 SVGEGT. The CDR3 sequence is 16 residues long. V was pared by 6 bases and J by 0 bases, with 15 bases between. Written as DNA, the CDR3 is TGTGCCAGCAGCATAACGGGGAGGTATAGCAATCAGCCCCAGCATTTT. It is translated as CASSITGRYSNQPQHF.

The gene calls are TRBV5-6 and TRBJ2-1; D is unresolved. Trimming stripped 0 bases from V and 9 bases from J, with 7 bases between. This CDR3 has 12 amino acids. CDR1 and CDR2 from the germline V gene are SGHDT and YYEEEE. The CDR3 here is CASSLEEPEQFF. CDR3 coding DNA: TGTGCCAGCAGCTTGGAGGAGCCTGAGCAGTTCTTC.

The gene calls are TRBV2 and TRBJ1-1; TRBD1 matches 7 bases. V shed 4 bases and J 6 bases; nucleotides not matched to a gene: 2. This CDR3 spans 12 amino acids. Germline CDR1 SNHLY, CDR2 FYNNEI. The CDR3 loop reads CASSVRGPEAFF. The CDR3 coding sequence is TGTGCCAGCAGTGTAAGGGGGCCTGAAGCTTTCTTT.

This clone has more than one count but fewer than ten. The V gene is TRBV5-6, the J gene TRBJ1-5, with a possible D match to TRBD1 (5 bases). V was cut by 4 bases and J by 4 bases, with 15 bases left in between. Germline assignment: CDR1 SGHDT and CDR2 YYEEEE. The CDR3 sequence is 15 residues long. CDR3 bases: TGTGCCAGCAGCAGGGACGGGGGGATTAATCAGCCCCAGCATTTT. Amino acid sequence: CASSRDGGINQPQHF.

The chain employs TRBV3-1 (or the pseudogene TRBV3-2) and TRBJ2-1; TRBD2 agrees at 11 bases. Germline CDR1 LGHDT, CDR2 YNNKEL (reference sequence). The CDR3 has 16 residues. The V gene end was trimmed by 3 bases and the J gene end by 4 bases; junction bases not matched to a gene: 5. CDR3 in amino acids: CASSHTGLAEYNEQFF. CDR3 DNA: TGTGCCAGCAGCCACACGGGACTAGCGGAGTACAATGAGCAGTTCTTC.

The gene calls are TRBV6-5 and TRBJ2-3; 7 bases are a match to TRBD2. The germline V gene encodes CDR1 MNHEY and CDR2 SVGAGI. This CDR3 is built from 13 residues. After removal of 11 bases from V and 0 bases from J, the junction contained 5 bases not matched to a gene. The CDR3 protein is CAGRETSTDTQYF. The CDR3 nucleotides read TGTGCCGGGAGGGAGACTAGCACAGATACGCAGTATTTT.